The sequence of this T cell receptor beta chain was determined in a study of T-cell reconstitution after alpha-beta-depleted transplantation in children. Using unique molecular identifiers, the investigators prepared the TCRbeta library. TCRdb re-analysed the PCR reads in MiXCR, keeping a single row per CDR3 protein. The sample has about 690,000 distinct CDR3 sequences, 16% seen once. The count of this clonotype is one. V gave up 1 base and J gave up 6 bases, with 8 bases separating them. The CDR3 has 13 amino acids. Germline CDR1 reads LGHNT; CDR2 reads FRNRAP. The sample here was PBMCs from the stem cell graft donor, taken from the stem cell graft. The origin of this receptor is a human donor who donated a stem cell graft to a child with acute myeloid leukemia. The rearrangement uses TRBV12-5 and TRBJ2-3; no definite D call. The CDR3 DNA reads as TGTGCTAGTGGTTTGGGACCCGACGATACGCAGTATTTT. It translates to CASGLGPDDTQYF. The full variable domain, in which reference TRBV12-5 and TRBJ2-3 provide the parts outside the CDR3, is DARVTQTPRHKVTEMGQEVTMRCQPILGHNTVFWYRQTMMQGLELLAYFRNRAPLDDSGMPKDRFSAEMPDATLATLKIQPSEPRDSAVYFCASGLGPDDTQYFGPGTRLTVL.